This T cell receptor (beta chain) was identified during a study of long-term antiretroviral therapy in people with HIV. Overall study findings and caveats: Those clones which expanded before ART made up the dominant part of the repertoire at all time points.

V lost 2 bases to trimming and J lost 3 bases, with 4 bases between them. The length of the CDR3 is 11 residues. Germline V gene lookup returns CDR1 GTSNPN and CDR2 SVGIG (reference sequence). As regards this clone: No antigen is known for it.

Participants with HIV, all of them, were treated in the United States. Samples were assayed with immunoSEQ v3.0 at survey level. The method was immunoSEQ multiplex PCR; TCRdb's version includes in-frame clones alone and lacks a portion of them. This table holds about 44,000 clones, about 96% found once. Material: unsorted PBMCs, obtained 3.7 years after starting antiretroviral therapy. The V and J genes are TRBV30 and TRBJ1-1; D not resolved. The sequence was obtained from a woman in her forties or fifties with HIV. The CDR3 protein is CAWSQDTEAFF. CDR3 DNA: TGTGCCTGGAGTCAGGACACTGAAGCTTTCTTT.